The 8 T cell receptor beta chains below all came from one sample that was sequenced in a study of regulatory T cells in long-lasting Graves disease (dated by TCRdb to about 2021). The time point label here, explained by the study, means: persistent/refractory GD, antithyroid drugs over 5 years with positive TRAb. For both TCR sequencing and RNA sequencing, RNA was extracted from PBMCs using TRIzol. The method was multiplex PCR. The sequencer listed for this sample is Illumina HiSeq 4000. TCR beta libraries were built with iRepertoire HTBI primers and Arm-PCR amplification of CDR3 regions. TCRdb took the public reads, trimmed them with fastp at Q25, ran MiXCR for clone calling and kept in-frame beta chains. Identical CDR3 proteins give one entry, which carries the most common genes and DNA. In this sample the table shows around 450,000 distinct CDR3 sequences, approximately 21% of which occur a single time. In total, the top ten clones hold roughly 7% of the sample.

Source: peripheral blood mononuclear cells (PBMCs), taken when the disease was refractory, from a patient treated with antithyroid drugs. The origin of the receptors is a female donor with Graves disease.

This clonotype was detected a few times. The chain carries TRBV11-2 and TRBJ1-1, with D possibly matching TRBD1 (6 bases). Trimming pared 2 bases from V and 5 bases from J, leaving 12 bases between. The CDR3 totals 14 residues. CDR1 and CDR2 from the germline V gene are SGHAT and FQNNGV. The CDR3 sequence: CASSLTGARTEAFF. As DNA, the CDR3 is TGTGCCAGCAGCTTAACGGGGGCGCGGACTGAAGCTTTCTTT.

This clonotype was recorded only once. The chain joins TRBV4-2 to TRBJ2-2, with 7 bases lining up with TRBD2. Trimming cost V 6 bases and J 4 bases; bases outside gene matches: 5. Germline loops: CDR1 LGHNA, CDR2 YNFKEQ. This CDR3 comprises 14 residues. In DNA form, the CDR3 reads TGTGCCAGCAGGGGGGGGGGTGGCACCGGGGAGCTGTTTTTT. This sequence encodes CASRGGGGTGELFF.

In this sample, this clonotype turned up many times. This chain links TRBV6-1 with TRBJ1-5; 9 bases map to TRBD1. The ends lost 6 bases at V and 5 bases at J; junction bases unmatched: 2. Germline values: CDR1 MNHNS, CDR2 SASEGT. The CDR3 covers 13 residues. The CDR3 sequence: CASRRTGDQPQHF. The CDR3, as DNA: TGTGCCAGCAGGCGGACAGGGGATCAGCCCCAGCATTTT.

About this clonotype itself: This may arise from a read error, as a much more abundant clone is one base away. The J gene is TRBJ2-7, the V gene TRBV5-4; 16 nucleotides align to TRBD2. Per the germline V gene, CDR1 is SGHNT and CDR2 is YYREEE (reference sequence). The J segment lost 5 bases and the V segment lost 3 bases, leaving 8 bases of the junction unmatched. The CDR3 length is 17 residues. The CDR3 sequence: CASSSHSGTSGRDEQYF. The CDR3 DNA reads TGTGCCAGCAGCTCACACTCCGGGACTAGCGGGAGGGACGAGCAGTACTTC.

This clonotype has a handful of counts. The DNA for the CDR3 is TGTGCCAGCAGCTCAGAAGGGGGCGAGCAGTACTTC. Residues: CASSSEGGEQYF. The gene calls are TRBV7-8 and TRBJ2-7, with D possibly TRBD1 on 6 matching bases. The CDR3 has 12 amino acids. The germline V gene has CDR1 SGHVS and CDR2 FQNEAQ. With 4 bases removed from V and 6 bases from J, the gap between germline ends came to 10 bases. Full variable domain (outside the CDR3, taken from reference TRBV7-8 and TRBJ2-7): GAGVSQSPRYKVAKRGQDVALRCDPISGHVSLFWYQQALGQGPEFLTYFQNEAQLDKSGLPSDRFFAERPEGSVSTLKIQRTQQEDSAVYLCASSSEGGEQYFGPGTRLTVT.

There are a few counts of this clonotype. This rearrangement joins TRBV29-1 to TRBJ2-3, with 13 bases aligning to TRBD2. The V gene end was trimmed by 5 bases and the J gene end by 2 bases; junction bases not matched to a gene: 4. The CDR3 is made up of 15 amino acids. Looked up from germline, CDR1 is SQVTM and CDR2 is ANQGSEA. CDR3 loop: CSVTTSGRFTDTQYF. CDR3 bases: TGCAGCGTTACGACTAGCGGGAGGTTCACAGATACGCAGTATTTT.

This clonotype was recorded a few times. The chain recombines TRBV20-1 with TRBJ2-7, with D unclear. The CDR3 runs 13 residues. V shed 0 bases and J shed 2 bases, with 8 bases lying between them. Germline CDR1 and CDR2: DFQATT and SNEGSKA (reference sequence). CDR3 in amino acids: CSARESQPYEQYF. The CDR3 DNA reads TGCAGTGCTAGAGAGAGTCAGCCCTACGAGCAGTACTTC.

CDR3 sequence: CSVVREGYEQYF. The CDR3 region has the DNA TGCAGCGTTGTGCGGGAGGGCTACGAGCAGTACTTC. The V and J genes are TRBV29-1 and TRBJ2-7, with 9 nucleotides matching TRBD2. The V gene's germline CDR1 is SQVTM and CDR2 ANQGSEA. V was clipped by 4 bases and J by 3 bases; unmatched bases: 1. The CDR3 is made up of 12 amino acids.